These T cell receptor beta chains were read from a single sample in a study of T cell repertoires in cytomegalovirus infection. MiXCR was run by TCRdb on the reads, yielding one entry per CDR3 protein. The sample lists a few hundred thousand distinct CDR3 sequences; about 39% were seen once. The antigens of these receptors remain unknown. The material sequenced was cultured PBMCs, taken from culture after CMV antigen stimulation. These receptors all come from a human donor in good health (CMV status not recorded). Some clones in this sample may be carry-over from other donors' samples. Each CDR3 is given with its conserved first and last residue. The D gene is left open where the match is weak. Clone sizes are given selectively: once, few, many, or a class where the clone is expanded.

NA,TRBJ2-7,NA,TRBV7-2,15,TGTGCCAGCAGCTTGAGCAGGGATCCCGCCTACGAGCAGTACTTC,CASSLSRDPAYEQYF
TRBD2,TRBJ2-5,NA,TRBV27,15,TGTGCCAGCAGTTTAAAGGGACTAGGTGGAGAGACCCAGTACTTC,CASSLKGLGGETQYF
TRBD1,TRBJ1-1,many,TRBV7-2,15,TGTGCCAGCAGCTGGGGGACAGGGGGACTGGCTGAAGCTTTCTTT,CASSWGTGGLAEAFF
TRBD2,TRBJ2-1,few,TRBV7-4,12,TGTGCCAGCAGCGGACTAGCTAGCGAGCAGTTCTTC,CASSGLASEQFF
NA,TRBJ2-6,once,TRBV7-6,17,TGTGCCAGCAGTTCTACAGGGCCCCCCTCTGGGGCCAACGTCCTGACTTTC,CASSSTGPPSGANVLTF
NA,TRBJ2-1,many,TRBV7-2,13,TGTGCCAGCAGCTTTTCGGGCCAGGTTGGGCAGTTCTTC,CASSFSGQVGQFF
NA,TRBJ1-1,NA,TRBV29-1,12,TGCAGCGTTGAGGGCAGGGACACTGAAGCTTTCTTT,CSVEGRDTEAFF
NA,TRBJ2-7,few,TRBV19,14,TGTGCCAGTACCGGGGGCGCGGGAACCTACGAGCAGTACTTC,CASTGGAGTYEQYF
NA,TRBJ2-1,NA,TRBV6-5,15,TGTGCCAGCAGTCCCCAATTTAGCTCCTACAATGAGCAGTTCTTC,CASSPQFSSYNEQFF
NA,TRBJ1-5,few,TRBV9,13,TGTGCCAGCAGCGTATCTGGAAATCAGCCCCAGCATTTT,CASSVSGNQPQHF
NA,TRBJ2-4,few,TRBV15,12,TGTGCCACCAGCAGGACTGAGGGCATTCAGTACTTC,CATSRTEGIQYF
NA,TRBJ2-5,NA,TRBV7-9,13,TGTGCCAGCACCCTTCTGGGGAGGGAGACCCAGTACTTC,CASTLLGRETQYF
NA,TRBJ1-2,once,TRBV20-1,13,TGCAGTGCTGCCGGTCGAGGGGATGGTGGCTACACCTTC,CSAAGRGDGGYTF
TRBD1,TRBJ1-2,few,TRBV12-3/TRBV12-4,14,TGTGCCAGCAGCCCGCAGGGGGGTAACTATGGCTACACCTTC,CASSPQGGNYGYTF
TRBD2,TRBJ2-1,NA,TRBV5-4,16,TGTGCCAGCAGCTTAAACCGGGCTAGCGGGATTGATGAGCAGTTCTTC,CASSLNRASGIDEQFF
NA,TRBJ2-1,NA,TRBV20-1,11,TGCAGTGCTAGCGGGAGCAATGAGCAGTTCTTC,CSASGSNEQFF
NA,TRBJ1-1,NA,TRBV20-1,11,TGCAGACCCCGGGACTCAAGTCCAGCTTTCTTT,CRPRDSSPAFF
NA,TRBJ1-5,few,TRBV6-2/TRBV6-3,14,TGTGCCAGCAGTTACGCTGGAGACAATCAGCCCCAGCATTTT,CASSYAGDNQPQHF
TRBD2,TRBJ2-7,NA,TRBV7-2,15,TGTGCCAGCAGCCCGAGACTAGCGGGGGGGCGTGAGCAGTACTTC,CASSPRLAGGREQYF
NA,TRBJ1-1,few,TRBV5-3,12,TGTGCCACCCAGCGTCAGAACACTGAAGCTTTCTTT,CATQRQNTEAFF
NA,TRBJ2-1,NA,TRBV10-3,16,TGTGCCATCAGTGAGTCGAGGGGAACCCCCGGCGATGAGCAGTTCTTC,CAISESRGTPGDEQFF
NA,TRBJ1-1,many,TRBV7-2,14,TGTGCCAGCAGCCTCGTCGGCGGTTACACTGAAGCTTTCTTT,CASSLVGGYTEAFF
TRBD1,TRBJ2-5,few,TRBV7-7,16,TGTGCCAGCAGCCCGGGGACAGGTGGCACTGGGGAGACCCAGTACTTC,CASSPGTGGTGETQYF
NA,TRBJ1-5,NA,TRBV15,17,TGTGCCACCAGCAGAGATAGGTGGGACCGTGGCAATCAGCCCCAGCATTTT,CATSRDRWDRGNQPQHF
TRBD2,TRBJ2-2,NA,TRBV20-1,16,TGCAGTGCTAGATCGCTAGCGGGGGGGCCCGCCGGGGAGCTGTTTTTT,CSARSLAGGPAGELFF
NA,TRBJ1-1,NA,TRBV6-5,13,TGTGCCAGCAGCGCGAAGCAGGAGGATGAAGCTTTCTTT,CASSAKQEDEAFF
NA,TRBJ1-6,few,TRBV7-2,15,TGTGCCAGCAGCACCTATCGGGCCTATAATTCACCCCTCCACTTT,CASSTYRAYNSPLHF
NA,TRBJ1-2,NA,TRBV4-1,13,TGCGCCAGCAGCTCGCCAGGGACAAGGGGCTACACCTTC,CASSSPGTRGYTF
NA,TRBJ2-7,once,TRBV20-1,14,TGCAGTGCTCGACCGGGACACCCTCCCTACGAGCAGTACTTC,CSARPGHPPYEQYF
NA,TRBJ1-5,NA,TRBV6-1,14,TGTGCCAGCGGAACAGTGTATAGCAATCAGCCCCAGCATTTT,CASGTVYSNQPQHF
NA,TRBJ2-1,few,TRBV6-2/TRBV6-3,13,TGTGCCAGCAGGCGTAGTGGCTACAATGAGCAGTTCTTC,CASRRSGYNEQFF
TRBD1,TRBJ2-1,NA,TRBV6-2/TRBV6-3,13,TGTGCCACCCGTGGGGACAGTTACAATGAGCAGTTCTTC,CATRGDSYNEQFF
NA,TRBJ2-4,NA,TRBV4-1,15,TGCGCCAGCAGCCTCCTTGGACATGCCAAAAACATTCAGTACTTC,CASSLLGHAKNIQYF
TRBD2,TRBJ2-7,once,TRBV6-6,16,TGTGCCAGCAGTTACAGGGGGACTAGCGGGTCCTACGAGCAGTACTTC,CASSYRGTSGSYEQYF
NA,TRBJ2-1,NA,TRBV7-8,15,TGTGCCAGCAGCTTCTTGGATTCCTCCTACAATGAGCAGTTCTTC,CASSFLDSSYNEQFF
NA,TRBJ2-5,NA,TRBV19,13,TGTGCCAGTAGCATAAGGCGCGGGGAGACCCAGTACTTC,CASSIRRGETQYF
NA,TRBJ1-5,few,TRBV6-2/TRBV6-3,15,TGTGCCAGCAGTTCTGCCACCCAAAGCATGCAGCCCCAGCATTTT,CASSSATQSMQPQHF
NA,TRBJ2-5,NA,TRBV12-3/TRBV12-4,13,TGTGCCAGCACCCGGCAGGGGCAAGAGACCCAGTACTTC,CASTRQGQETQYF
NA,TRBJ2-3,NA,TRBV7-3,15,TGTGCCAGCAGCCTTAGCAGTGCTAGCACAGATACGCAGTATTTT,CASSLSSASTDTQYF
TRBD2,TRBJ2-1,NA,TRBV7-2,15,TGTGCCAGCAGCTTCGCGACTAGCGGGGTCAATGAGCAGTTCTTC,CASSFATSGVNEQFF
NA,TRBJ1-5,NA,TRBV20-1,13,TGCAGTGCCCCCGACCCTTATAATCAGCCCCAGCATTTT,CSAPDPYNQPQHF
NA,TRBJ2-1,NA,TRBV19,14,TGTGCCAGTAGCTTGATTAGCTTCGGGGGTGAGCAGTTCTTC,CASSLISFGGEQFF
TRBD2,TRBJ2-1,few,TRBV7-2,15,TGTGCCAGCAGCCTAGGGCGGGGGGGCTGGAATGAGCAGTTCTTC,CASSLGRGGWNEQFF
NA,TRBJ1-1,NA,TRBV19,15,TGTGCCAGTCTGAGGGGAGGGGTTCAAAACACTGAAGCTTTCTTT,CASLRGGVQNTEAFF
NA,TRBJ1-6,NA,TRBV20-1,14,TGCAGTGCTAACCTGGACGGTGTAGGGTCACCCCTCCACTTT,CSANLDGVGSPLHF
TRBD1,TRBJ2-2,NA,TRBV19,14,TGTGCCAGTAGTACGCGACAGGGTACCGGGGAGCTGTTTTTT,CASSTRQGTGELFF